A single sample is the source of the 29 T cell receptor beta chains below, sequenced in a study of T-cell memory formation after mild COVID-19. One entry per CDR3 protein, called by TCRdb with MiXCR from the 5' RACE reads. The repertoire holds under 150,000 distinct CDR3 sequences, more than 15% seen once, with approximately 13% in the top ten. The source material was PBMCs or a T cell subset sorted from them (not recorded which). These receptors all stem from an adult woman who had mild COVID-19 (a few samples of this study predate the infection). Cell type and time point are not known.

The V call is TRBV5-1, the J call TRBJ1-1, with D tentatively TRBD1 (6 bases). CDR1 is SGHRS, CDR2 YFSETQ, per germline. This CDR3 region has 13 residues. V lost 5 bases to trimming and J lost 4 bases, with 12 bases between them. The CDR3: CASRDVGGTEAFF. DNA for the CDR3: TGCGCCAGCAGGGATGTAGGGGGCACTGAAGCTTTCTTT.

The V and J genes are TRBV15 and TRBJ2-5; TRBD1 matches at 7 bases. CDR1 is LNHNV, CDR2 YYDKDF, per germline (reference sequence). This CDR3 has 16 residues. V was pared by 3 bases and J by 4 bases, with 11 bases of the junction left unmatched. CDR3 sequence (DNA): TGTGCCACCAGCAGGGGACAGCCGGAAATGGGAGAGACCCAGTACTTC. Translating it yields CATSRGQPEMGETQYF.

In this sample, this clonotype turned up a few times. V gene TRBV5-1 combines with J gene TRBJ1-5, with no clear D. The CDR3 has 13 amino acids. Germline V gene sequence: CDR1 SGHRS, CDR2 YFSETQ. V shed 0 bases and J shed 4 bases, with 5 bases lying between them. The CDR3 DNA sequence: TGCGCCAGCAGCTTGGACGGGAATCAGCCCCAGCATTTT. This sequence encodes CASSLDGNQPQHF. The variable domain in full, completed from reference TRBV5-1 and TRBJ1-5, reads KAGVTQTPRYLIKTRGQQVTLSCSPISGHRSVSWYQQTPGQGLQFLFEYFSETQRNKGNFPGRFSGRQFSNSRSEMNVSTLELGDSALYLCASSLDGNQPQHFGDGTRLSIL.

This chain joins TRBV6-2 or TRBV6-3 and TRBJ1-6, with no clear D. V was clipped by 7 bases and J by 10 bases, with 14 bases between them. The CDR3 covers 13 residues. Per germline, CDR1 MNHEY and CDR2 SVGEGT. The CDR3 is CASTTEVQSPLHF. The DNA of the CDR3 is TGTGCCAGCACCACAGAGGTTCAGTCACCCCTCCACTTT.

The CDR3 spells CASSGVGTDTQYF. CDR3 nucleotides: TGCGCCAGCAGCGGAGTGGGGACAGATACGCAGTATTTT. The chain employs TRBV5-1 and TRBJ2-3; no firm D call. Trimming stripped 4 bases from V and 3 bases from J, with 9 bases between. This CDR3 comprises 13 residues. Germline CDR1 and CDR2: SGHRS and YFSETQ. Based on the CDR3 plus reference TRBV5-1 and TRBJ2-3, the full variable domain is KAGVTQTPRYLIKTRGQQVTLSCSPISGHRSVSWYQQTPGQGLQFLFEYFSETQRNKGNFPGRFSGRQFSNSRSEMNVSTLELGDSALYLCASSGVGTDTQYFGPGTRLTVL.

The genes are TRBV24-1 and TRBJ2-1, with 7 nucleotides matching TRBD1. Germline V lookup: CDR1 KGHDR, CDR2 SFDVKD. The trim removed 4 bases at V and 4 bases at J, leaving 3 bases unmatched. The CDR3 is 14 residues long. This chain's CDR3 is CATSEGGSYNEQFF. The CDR3 DNA reads TGTGCCACCAGTGAAGGGGGCTCGTACAATGAGCAGTTCTTC.

This clonotype has ten or more counts. V is TRBV27 and J is TRBJ2-5; the D gene could be TRBD1 or TRBD2 (5 bases each). This CDR3 comprises 13 residues. The germline V and J ends were trimmed by 2 bases and 3 bases, with 7 bases remaining between them. Germline-derived CDR1 and CDR2 are MNHEY and SMNVEV (reference sequence). The CDR3 reads CASSLRGEETQYF. For the CDR3, the DNA is TGTGCCAGCAGTTTAAGAGGGGAAGAGACCCAGTACTTC.

The V and J genes are TRBV6-5 and TRBJ1-1; D is perhaps TRBD1 (6 bases). Between the trimmed V and J ends, which lost 5 bases and 9 bases, there was a span of 13 bases. CDR3 length: 12 residues. The germline gives CDR1 MNHEY, CDR2 SVGAGI. The CDR3 DNA reads TGTGCCAGCAGTCTGGACAGAAAGAAAGCTTTCTTT. Amino acids: CASSLDRKKAFF.

This clonotype was seen a single time. The chain couples TRBV7-6 to TRBJ2-2, with TRBD2 as a possible D gene (6 bases). The CDR3 totals 17 residues. With 6 bases removed from V and 2 bases from J, the gap between germline ends came to 19 bases. The germline gives CDR1 SGHVS, CDR2 FNYEAQ. This CDR3 reads CASSPAEGLGNTGELFF. CDR3 in DNA: TGTGCCAGCAGTCCGGCGGAGGGGCTTGGAAACACCGGGGAGCTGTTTTTT. Variable domain in full (rest from reference TRBV7-6 and TRBJ2-2): GAGVSQSPRYKVTKRGQDVALRCDPISGHVSLYWYRQALGQGPEFLTYFNYEAQQDKSGLPNDRFSAERPEGSISTLTIQRTEQRDSAMYRCASSPAEGLGNTGELFFGEGSRLTVL.

This clonotype was seen only a few times. V usage is TRBV20-1 and J usage is TRBJ1-6; 9 bases align to TRBD1. This CDR3 has 16 residues. Germline trimming cut 5 bases from V and 2 bases from J; bases unmatched to any gene: 7. CDR1 is DFQATT, CDR2 SNEGSKA, per germline (reference sequence). The CDR3 loop reads CSAPLTGGTYNSPLHF. CDR3 sequence (DNA): TGCAGTGCTCCGTTAACAGGGGGCACCTATAATTCACCCCTCCACTTT.

This clonotype was observed a handful of times. The chain employs TRBV4-3 and TRBJ2-6; the D gene is possibly TRBD1 (6 bases). V gave up 1 base and J gave up 0 bases, with 10 bases separating them. This CDR3 is 17 amino acids long. CDR1 LGHNA and CDR2 YSLEER come from the germline V gene. CDR3 sequence: CASSQAGTLSGANVLTF. The DNA of the CDR3 is TGCGCCAGCAGCCAAGCCGGGACACTCTCTGGGGCCAACGTCCTGACTTTC.

The gene calls are TRBV27 and TRBJ1-6; maybe TRBD1 (5 bases). The CDR3 has 17 residues. V was cut by 8 bases and J by 0 bases, with 17 bases left in between. Germline loops: CDR1 MNHEY, CDR2 SMNVEV (reference sequence). The CDR3 loop is CASSLSGPSSYNSPLHF. DNA of the CDR3: TGTGCCAGCTCACTCTCGGGGCCTAGCTCCTATAATTCACCCCTCCACTTT.

The chain links TRBV4-3 to TRBJ2-1; 8 nucleotides agree with TRBD2. CDR1 and CDR2 from the germline V gene are LGHNA and YSLEER. V shed 4 bases and J 7 bases; nucleotides not matched to a gene: 9. The CDR3 runs 15 residues. The chain's CDR3 is CASSPREGSWNEQFF. The CDR3 coding sequence is TGCGCCAGCAGCCCACGGGAGGGCAGTTGGAATGAGCAGTTCTTC.

J is TRBJ1-5 and V is TRBV12-3 or TRBV12-4, with unresolved D. This CDR3 spans 13 amino acids. Trimming took off 8 bases at V and 3 bases at J, with 11 bases between the two ends. The CDR3 bases are TGTGCCAGCGGACTCGGAGTCAATCAGCCCCAGCATTTT. As protein: CASGLGVNQPQHF.

V usage is TRBV21-1 and J usage is TRBJ2-7; TRBD1 is the table's D call and was not checked against the DNA. TRBV21-1 constitutes a pseudogene. This CDR3 contains 15 residues. CDR3 bases: TGTGCCAGTCCGGGACAAAAAGGGATCTCCTACGAGCAGTACTTC. Translation: CASPGQKGISYEQYF.

This CDR3 reads CASSFWTRARSGEPSGNTIYF. The DNA of the CDR3 is TGTGCCAGCAGCTTTTGGACCAGGGCAAGATCGGGTGAACCCTCTGGAAACACCATATATTTT. This chain uses TRBV7-9 with TRBJ1-3; D might be TRBD1 (5 bases). V lost 3 bases to trimming and J lost 0 bases, with 27 bases between them. Germline V lookup: CDR1 SEHNR, CDR2 FQNEAQ (reference sequence). The CDR3 runs 21 residues. Full variable domain (rest looked up from reference TRBV7-9 and TRBJ1-3): DTGVSQNPRHKITKRGQNVTFRCDPISEHNRLYWYRQTLGQGPEFLTYFQNEAQLEKSRLLSDRFSAERPKGSFSTLEIQRTEQGDSAMYLCASSFWTRARSGEPSGNTIYFGEGSWLTVV.

This CDR3 is CATSDPSPAGSTGELFF. CDR3 coding DNA: TGTGCCACCAGTGATCCCAGTCCGGCGGGGAGCACCGGGGAGCTGTTTTTT. The rearrangement uses TRBV24-1 and TRBJ2-2; TRBD2 is a possible D gene (6 bases). The CDR3 spans 17 residues. The germline CDR1 and CDR2 sequences are KGHDR and SFDVKD. Deletions cut 3 bases from V and 4 bases from J, with 17 bases between.

The chain combines TRBV30 with TRBJ2-3; D remains ambiguous. The CDR3 runs to 13 residues. In germline, CDR1 is GTSNPN, CDR2 SVGIG (reference sequence). V shed 0 bases and J shed 5 bases, with 9 bases lying between them. The CDR3 loop reads CAWSVTVRDTQYF. The CDR3 coding sequence is TGTGCCTGGAGTGTGACTGTCAGAGATACGCAGTATTTT.

This chain joins TRBV24-1 and TRBJ1-5; D is unclear. Trimming left V 1 base short and J 2 bases short, with 8 bases between. From germline, CDR1 is KGHDR and CDR2 SFDVKD. This CDR3 has 15 amino acids. CDR3 DNA sequence: TGTGCCACCAGTGATTTTAACAGACGCAATCAGCCCCAGCATTTT. It translates to CATSDFNRRNQPQHF.

This chain links TRBV5-6 with TRBJ1-2; TRBD1 matches 9 bases. V shed 4 bases and J 6 bases; nucleotides not matched to a gene: 10. Germline CDR1 and CDR2: SGHDT and YYEEEE. The length of the CDR3 is 15 residues. CDR3 sequence reads: CASSIPTGGQDGYTF. CDR3 nucleotide sequence: TGTGCCAGCAGCATACCGACAGGGGGTCAGGATGGCTACACCTTC.

This clonotype was recorded a few times. The rearrangement uses TRBV5-5 and TRBJ1-2, with D possibly being TRBD1 (5 bases). Trimming left V 0 bases short and J 7 bases short, with 16 bases between. The V gene's germline CDR1 is SGHKS and CDR2 YYEKEE (reference sequence). The length of the CDR3 is 15 residues. CDR3 amino acids: CASSLGQSPVGGYTF. For the CDR3, the DNA is TGTGCCAGCAGCTTGGGACAGTCCCCGGTGGGTGGCTACACCTTC.

This clonotype occurred a few times. This sequence joins TRBV20-1 and TRBJ1-2, with TRBD1 identical over 8 bases. The junction had 7 bases not matched to a gene; V was cut back by 6 bases and J by 4 bases. The CDR3 covers 13 residues. Per germline, CDR1 DFQATT and CDR2 SNEGSKA (reference sequence). In nucleotides, the CDR3 is TGCAGTGCCCTAGGACAGGGTGGCTATGGCTACACCTTC. This codes for CSALGQGGYGYTF.

The chain employs TRBV5-1 and TRBJ2-4; D might be TRBD1 (8 bases). The V gene's germline CDR1 is SGHRS and CDR2 YFSETQ. The V end lost 1 base, the J end lost 8 bases, and 22 bases lay between the germline ends. The length of the CDR3 is 17 residues. In DNA form, the CDR3 reads TGCGCCAGCAGCTTGAGTGGCGGTACAGGGGGGGCGGACATTCAGTACTTC. Translation: CASSLSGGTGGADIQYF.

This sequence joins TRBV12-3 or TRBV12-4 and TRBJ2-4, with TRBD2 identical over 12 bases. This CDR3 contains 17 residues. V was pared by 2 bases and J by 7 bases, with 9 bases of the junction left unmatched. The CDR3 DNA follows: TGTGCCAGCAGTTTAAGTGCTAGCGGGGGGGGCGTGAACATTCAGTACTTC. This codes for CASSLSASGGGVNIQYF.

This clonotype was detected only a few times. V is TRBV19 and J is TRBJ1-1; D may be TRBD1 (5 bases). Germline V gene lookup returns CDR1 LNHDA and CDR2 SQIVND (reference sequence). This CDR3 region has 14 residues. Here the CDR3 reads CATRDGDPGTEAFF. The CDR3 region has the DNA TGTGCTACACGGGACGGGGATCCGGGGACTGAAGCTTTCTTT.

V usage is TRBV30 and J usage is TRBJ2-7; 7 bases map to TRBD2. There are 10 residues in the CDR3. Germline V gene data show CDR1 as GTSNPN and CDR2 as SVGIG (reference sequence). The CDR3 bases are TGTGCTAGCGGGTCCTACGAGCAGTACTTC. Translated: CASGSYEQYF.

This clonotype was detected a few times. The V and J genes are TRBV24-1 and TRBJ2-2; TRBD1 matches 7 bases. After removal of 5 bases from V and 4 bases from J, the junction contained 6 bases not matched to a gene. There are 15 residues in the CDR3. Germline loops: CDR1 KGHDR, CDR2 SFDVKD. CDR3 sequence (DNA): TGTGCCACCAGTGTGCAGGGGGAACGCACCGGGGAGCTGTTTTTT. Amino acid sequence: CATSVQGERTGELFF.

The V call is TRBV7-9, the J call TRBJ2-3; 10 bases line up with TRBD2. Germline CDR1 and CDR2: SEHNR and FQNEAQ (reference sequence). This CDR3 contains 17 residues. V was clipped by 5 bases and J by 4 bases; unmatched bases: 12. The CDR3 here is CASSPPVEREGPDTQYF. The CDR3 region has the DNA TGTGCCAGCAGCCCTCCAGTCGAGCGGGAGGGCCCAGATACGCAGTATTTT.

This clonotype was recorded once. This sequence joins TRBV6-2 or TRBV6-3 and TRBJ2-7; no firm D call. V lost 6 bases and J 0 bases, leaving 12 bases between the germline ends. The CDR3 consists of 14 residues. Germline loops: CDR1 MNHEY, CDR2 SVGEGT. CDR3 nucleotides: TGTGCCAGCAGACCCCGGAGCAACTCCTACGAGCAGTACTTC. This encodes CASRPRSNSYEQYF.